Listed below are T cell receptor beta chains from one sample, sequenced in a study of PD-1 blockade in mismatch repair-deficient tumors. Clones were sequenced by immunoSEQ multiplex PCR, and TCRdb holds only the in-frame ones, with some missing. The sample includes about 60,000 clones, about nine tenths of them seen just once. Sequences were derived from peripheral blood, sampled 52 weeks after starting pembrolizumab. The source of these receptors is an adult with mismatch repair-deficient cancer. Each CDR3 is given with its conserved first and last residue. The D gene is left open where the match is weak. Not all rows give a size; the values are once, few, many and, for expanded clones, a class.

D: TRBD1; V: TRBV19; J: TRBJ2-7; size: once; CDR3: CASSKGQGIAEQYF; DNA: TGTGCCAGTAGTAAAGGACAGGGGATTGCGGAACAGTACTTC
D: TRBD2; V: TRBV5-1; J: TRBJ2-7; size: .; CDR3: CASSLEGAGGPSEQYF; DNA: TGCGCCAGCAGCTTGGAGGGGGCGGGAGGGCCCAGCGAGCAGTACTTC
D: .; V: TRBV7-9; J: TRBJ2-7; size: few; CDR3: CASSSTVSYEQYF; DNA: TGTGCCAGCAGCTCGACAGTCTCCTACGAGCAGTACTTC
D: TRBD2; V: TRBV14; J: TRBJ2-1; size: .; CDR3: CASSRRAGPPYNEQFF; DNA: TGTGCCAGCAGCCGCAGAGCGGGGCCGCCCTACAATGAGCAGTTCTTC
D: .; V: TRBV6-5; J: TRBJ1-5; size: .; CDR3: CASSYSQGSNQPQHF; DNA: TGTGCCAGCAGTTACTCGCAGGGGAGCAATCAGCCCCAGCATTTT
D: .; V: TRBV7-2; J: TRBJ2-2; size: .; CDR3: CASSLVPGATGELFF; DNA: TGTGCCAGCAGCTTAGTCCCAGGGGCCACCGGGGAGCTGTTTTTT
D: .; V: TRBV14; J: TRBJ2-3; size: .; CDR3: CASSQTRWTKNTQYF; DNA: TGTGCCAGCAGCCAAACTAGGTGGACAAAAAATACGCAGTATTTT
D: TRBD1; V: TRBV4-1; J: TRBJ1-2; size: once; CDR3: CASSQQGEVSYGYTF; DNA: TGCGCCAGCAGCCAACAGGGGGAGGTCAGCTATGGCTACACCTTC
D: .; V: TRBV15; J: TRBJ2-7; size: .; CDR3: CATSRDRFGLSEQYF; DNA: TGTGCCACCAGCAGAGATCGTTTCGGGTTGAGCGAGCAGTACTTC
D: .; V: TRBV27; J: TRBJ2-1; size: .; CDR3: CASSLSIEGQGLWNEQFF; DNA: TGTGCCAGCAGTTTATCGATTGAAGGGCAGGGACTTTGGAATGAGCAGTTCTTC
D: .; V: TRBV5-4; J: TRBJ2-7; size: .; CDR3: CASSLPGSGEQYF; DNA: TGTGCCAGCAGCTTGCCGGGGTCTGGCGAGCAGTACTTC
D: .; V: TRBV29-1; J: TRBJ2-2; size: .; CDR3: CSVVTTGELFF; DNA: TGCAGCGTTGTAACCACCGGGGAGCTGTTTTTT
D: .; V: TRBV28; J: TRBJ2-5; size: .; CDR3: CASSDGQTQYF; DNA: TGTGCCAGTTCCGATGGGCAGACCCAGTACTTC
D: .; V: TRBV19; J: TRBJ1-4; size: .; CDR3: CASSIGDGNEKLFF; DNA: TGTGCCAGTAGTATTGGGGACGGTAATGAAAAACTGTTTTTT
D: .; V: TRBV9; J: TRBJ2-3; size: .; CDR3: CASSVDPGERARGDTQYF; DNA: TGTGCCAGCAGCGTAGACCCGGGAGAGCGGGCCAGGGGAGATACGCAGTATTTT
D: .; V: TRBV18; J: TRBJ2-5; size: .; CDR3: CASSPSAETQYF; DNA: TGTGCCAGCTCACCATCTGCGGAGACCCAGTACTTC
D: TRBD2; V: TRBV5-5; J: TRBJ2-5; size: .; CDR3: CASSLAVASGRETQYF; DNA: TGTGCCAGCAGCTTGGCCGTCGCTAGCGGGCGAGAGACCCAGTACTTC
D: TRBD1; V: TRBV4-1; J: TRBJ2-7; size: once; CDR3: CASSQDRGPYEQYF; DNA: TGCGCCAGCAGCCAAGACAGGGGGCCCTACGAGCAGTACTTC
D: .; V: TRBV11-2; J: TRBJ1-1; size: .; CDR3: CASSLRPVGNTEAFF; DNA: TGTGCCAGCAGCTTACGCCCGGTGGGGAACACTGAAGCTTTCTTT
D: .; V: TRBV6-1; J: TRBJ1-2; size: .; CDR3: CASSQQGNYGYTF; DNA: TGTGCCAGCAGTCAACAGGGAAACTATGGCTACACCTTC
D: .; V: TRBV5-4; J: TRBJ1-2; size: once; CDR3: CASSLEDYGYTF; DNA: TGTGCCAGCAGCTTGGAGGACTATGGCTACACCTTC
D: TRBD2; V: TRBV7-2; J: TRBJ2-7; size: .; CDR3: CASSVAGRKSDEQYF; DNA: TGTGCCAGCAGCGTAGCGGGGCGAAAGAGCGACGAGCAGTACTTC
D: .; V: TRBV5-1; J: TRBJ1-2; size: .; CDR3: CASSSETYGYTF; DNA: TGCGCCAGCAGCTCCGAGACCTATGGCTACACCTTC
D: TRBD2; V: TRBV5-8; J: TRBJ2-3; size: .; CDR3: CASSLGGGSGPPTDTQYF; DNA: TGTGCCAGCAGCTTGGGAGGTGGTAGCGGGCCCCCCACAGATACGCAGTATTTT
D: .; V: TRBV29-1; J: TRBJ2-2; size: once; CDR3: CSGGGARGTGELFF; DNA: TGCAGCGGGGGAGGTGCCCGCGGGACCGGGGAGCTGTTTTTT
D: .; V: TRBV23-1; J: TRBJ1-1; size: few; CDR3: CASSSTDGRNTEAFF; DNA: TGCGCCAGCAGTAGTACAGACGGGAGGAACACTGAAGCTTTCTTT
D: TRBD2; V: TRBV4-1; J: TRBJ2-3; size: .; CDR3: CASSLTTLAGDGGTDTQYF; DNA: TGCGCCAGCAGCCTAACCACACTAGCGGGAGATGGCGGCACAGATACGCAGTATTTT
D: TRBD2; V: TRBV2; J: TRBJ2-7; size: few; CDR3: CASSEMGGSGYEQYF; DNA: TGTGCCAGCAGTGAAATGGGCGGGAGTGGCTACGAGCAGTACTTC
D: TRBD2; V: TRBV6-5; J: TRBJ2-1; size: few; CDR3: CASSYDGLAANEQFF; DNA: TGTGCCAGCAGTTACGACGGACTAGCGGCCAATGAGCAGTTCTTC
D: .; V: TRBV5-1; J: TRBJ2-7; size: .; CDR3: CASSAFPGAEQYF; DNA: TGCGCCAGCAGCGCGTTTCCGGGGGCCGAGCAGTACTTC
D: TRBD1; V: TRBV7-9; J: TRBJ1-1; size: once; CDR3: CASSLSQGGNTEAFF; DNA: TGTGCCAGCAGCTTGTCACAGGGGGGGAACACTGAAGCTTTCTTT
D: .; V: TRBV10-3; J: TRBJ2-2; size: .; CDR3: CAIRGANTGELFF; DNA: TGTGCCATCCGGGGTGCGAACACCGGGGAGCTGTTTTTT
D: .; V: TRBV27; J: TRBJ1-2; size: .; CDR3: CASSFSGGANYGYTF; DNA: TGTGCCAGCAGTTTTTCTGGGGGAGCTAACTATGGCTACACCTTC
D: .; V: TRBV9; J: TRBJ2-1; size: .; CDR3: CASSLPGYNEQFF; DNA: TGTGCCAGCAGCCTCCCGGGATACAATGAGCAGTTCTTC
D: TRBD2; V: TRBV28; J: TRBJ2-7; size: .; CDR3: CASRSGSYEQYF; DNA: TGTGCCAGCAGAAGCGGGAGCTACGAGCAGTACTTC
D: .; V: TRBV29-1; J: TRBJ2-3; size: .; CDR3: CSVVVTDTDTQYF; DNA: TGCAGCGTTGTTGTGACAGACACAGATACGCAGTATTTT
D: .; V: TRBV18; J: TRBJ2-7; size: .; CDR3: CASSPPTAAIYEQYF; DNA: TGTGCCAGCTCACCACCCACGGCGGCAATCTACGAGCAGTACTTC
D: .; V: TRBV6-6; J: TRBJ1-5; size: .; CDR3: CASSPVWNQPQHF; DNA: TGTGCCAGCAGTCCCGTATGGAATCAGCCCCAGCATTTT
D: .; V: TRBV10-2; J: TRBJ1-1; size: .; CDR3: CASSDFGEPEAFF; DNA: TGCGCCAGCAGTGATTTTGGGGAGCCTGAAGCTTTCTTT